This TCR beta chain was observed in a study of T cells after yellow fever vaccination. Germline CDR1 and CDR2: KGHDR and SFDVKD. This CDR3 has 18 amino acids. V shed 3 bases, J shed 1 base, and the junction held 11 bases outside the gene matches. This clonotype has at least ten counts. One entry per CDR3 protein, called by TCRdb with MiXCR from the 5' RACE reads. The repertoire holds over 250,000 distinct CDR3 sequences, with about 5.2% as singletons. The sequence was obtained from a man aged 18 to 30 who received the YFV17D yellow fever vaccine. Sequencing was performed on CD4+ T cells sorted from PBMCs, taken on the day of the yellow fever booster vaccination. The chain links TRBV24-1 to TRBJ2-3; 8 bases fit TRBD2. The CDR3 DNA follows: TGTGCCACCAGTGATCCAACGCCGGGGGGGTCTGGCACAGATACGCAGTATTTT. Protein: CATSDPTPGGSGTDTQYF.